This entry lists 2 T cell receptor beta chains sequenced from one sample in a study of blood T cells in healthy people across ages. Primers used in a second PCR of roughly 7 to 11 cycles were a sample-barcoded 5' primer and a J-beta primer mix. MiXCR, run by TCRdb on the 5' RACE reads, gives a single entry per CDR3 protein. Here the sample spans roughly 800,000 distinct CDR3 sequences, roughly 60% being singletons. Sequenced material: blood. The receptors were gathered from a man aged 25-45 years in good health.

The CDR3 DNA reads as TGCAGTGCTATCCATACAGGGCTTAACACCGGGGAGCTGTTTTTT. Translating it yields CSAIHTGLNTGELFF. The chain combines TRBV20-1 with TRBJ2-2, with D possibly being TRBD1 (6 bases). Trimming stripped 4 bases from V and 2 bases from J, with 14 bases between. The CDR3 spans 15 residues. Germline V lookup: CDR1 DFQATT, CDR2 SNEGSKA (reference sequence).

The chain employs TRBV20-1 and TRBJ2-5; D gene uncertain. The last part of the DNA fits TRBJ2-7 better; the J call may be wrong. CDR3 size: 13 residues. Germline assignment: CDR1 DFQATT and CDR2 SNEGSKA (reference sequence). The CDR3 DNA follows: TGCAGTGCTAGAGATCGAGGAGCTGGCGAGCAGTACTTC. Translated, it gives CSARDRGAGEQYF.